These 4 T cell receptor beta chains were sequenced from one sample in a study of blood T cell repertoires in COVID-19. The assay was immunoSEQ multiplex PCR, and TCRdb's table has in-frame clones only and misses some. The profile shows roughly 24,000 clones, around 92% of them singletons. The source material was peripheral blood. The receptors here all came from a human donor in a cohort sampled during active COVID-19.

The chain employs TRBV20-1 and TRBJ1-5; unclear D gene. Trimming took off 3 bases at V and 0 bases at J, with 15 bases between the two ends. The CDR3 totals 16 residues. Germline V gene data show CDR1 as DFQATT and CDR2 as SNEGSKA (reference sequence). This CDR3 reads CSASSPTADSNQPQHF. In nucleotides, the CDR3 is TGCAGTGCTAGTTCCCCCACAGCGGATAGCAATCAGCCCCAGCATTTT.

CDR3: CASSWQGRGTDTQYF. CDR3 coding DNA: TGTGCCAGCAGTTGGCAGGGGAGGGGCACAGATACGCAGTATTTT. The gene calls are TRBV6-5 and TRBJ2-3; TRBD2 is a possible D gene (7 bases). The CDR3 totals 15 residues. Trimming pared 4 bases from V and 1 base from J, leaving 12 bases between. CDR1 MNHEY and CDR2 SVGAGI come from the germline V gene.

V gene TRBV18 combines with J gene TRBJ2-1; perhaps TRBD1 as D (6 bases). The germline CDR1 and CDR2 sequences are KGHSH and LQKENI. The CDR3 runs to 13 residues. V dropped 6 bases and J dropped 4 bases, with 10 bases sitting between them. CDR3 DNA: TGTGCCAGCTCTCCGGACAGTTACAATGAGCAGTTCTTC. This sequence encodes CASSPDSYNEQFF.

V is TRBV27 and J is TRBJ2-7; no clear D. CDR3 length equals 13 residues. V was cut by 6 bases and J by 0 bases, with 9 bases left in between. Germline CDR1 and CDR2: MNHEY and SMNVEV (reference sequence). CDR3 sequence reads: CASRTRISYEQYF. The CDR3, as DNA: TGTGCCAGCAGAACCAGGATCTCCTACGAGCAGTACTTC.